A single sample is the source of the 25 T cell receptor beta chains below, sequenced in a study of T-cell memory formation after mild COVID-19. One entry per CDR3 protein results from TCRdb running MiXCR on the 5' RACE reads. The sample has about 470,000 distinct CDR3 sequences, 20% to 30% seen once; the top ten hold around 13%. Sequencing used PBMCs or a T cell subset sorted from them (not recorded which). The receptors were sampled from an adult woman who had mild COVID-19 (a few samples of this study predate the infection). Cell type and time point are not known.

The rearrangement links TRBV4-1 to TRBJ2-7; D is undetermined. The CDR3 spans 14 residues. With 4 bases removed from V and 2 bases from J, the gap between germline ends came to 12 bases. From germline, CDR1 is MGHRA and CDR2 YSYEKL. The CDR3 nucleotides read TGCGCCAGCAGCCTAGTATTGGTTGCCTACGAGCAGTACTTC. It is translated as CASSLVLVAYEQYF.

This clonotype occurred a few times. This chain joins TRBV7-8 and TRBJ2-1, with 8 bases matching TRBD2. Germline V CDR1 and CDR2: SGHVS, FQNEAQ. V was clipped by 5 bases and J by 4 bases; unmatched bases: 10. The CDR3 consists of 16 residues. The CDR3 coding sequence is TGTGCCAGCAGCCCCGGGGGGGGAGGGCCGTACAATGAGCAGTTCTTC. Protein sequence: CASSPGGGGPYNEQFF. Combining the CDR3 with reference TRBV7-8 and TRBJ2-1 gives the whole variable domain GAGVSQSPRYKVAKRGQDVALRCDPISGHVSLFWYQQALGQGPEFLTYFQNEAQLDKSGLPSDRFFAERPEGSVSTLKIQRTQQEDSAVYLCASSPGGGGPYNEQFFGPGTRLTVL.

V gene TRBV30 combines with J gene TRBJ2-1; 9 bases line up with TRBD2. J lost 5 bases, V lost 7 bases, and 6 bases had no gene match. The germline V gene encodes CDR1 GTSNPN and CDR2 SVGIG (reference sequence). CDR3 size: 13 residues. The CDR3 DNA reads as TGTGCCTTCCTTAGCGGGAGACACAATGAGCAGTTCTTC. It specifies CAFLSGRHNEQFF.

The CDR3 region has the DNA TGTGCCAGCAGCCAAGAGGGGACAGGGGACGAAAAACTGTTTTTT. Translated: CASSQEGTGDEKLFF. This rearrangement joins TRBV3-1 to TRBJ1-4; 10 nucleotides align to TRBD1. This CDR3 comprises 15 residues. The germline CDR1 and CDR2 sequences are LGHDT and YNNKEL (reference sequence). The V segment lost 0 bases and the J segment 8 bases; nucleotides outside the gene matches: 3.

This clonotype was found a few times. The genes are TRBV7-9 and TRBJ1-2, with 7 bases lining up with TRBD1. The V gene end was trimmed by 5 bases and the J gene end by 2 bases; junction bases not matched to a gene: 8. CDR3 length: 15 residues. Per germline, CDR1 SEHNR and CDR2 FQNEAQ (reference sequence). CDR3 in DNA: TGTGCCAGCAGCCCTAGACAGGGTCCAAACTATGGCTACACCTTC. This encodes CASSPRQGPNYGYTF. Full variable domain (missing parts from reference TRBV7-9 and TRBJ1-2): DTGVSQNPRHKITKRGQNVTFRCDPISEHNRLYWYRQTLGQGPEFLTYFQNEAQLEKSRLLSDRFSAERPKGSFSTLEIQRTEQGDSAMYLCASSPRQGPNYGYTFGSGTRLTVV.

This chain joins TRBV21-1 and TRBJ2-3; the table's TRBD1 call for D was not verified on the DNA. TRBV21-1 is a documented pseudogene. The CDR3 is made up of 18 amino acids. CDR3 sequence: CASSRNYQPGQRTDTQYF. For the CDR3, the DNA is TGTGCCAGCAGCAGGAACTATCAGCCGGGACAGCGCACAGATACGCAGTATTTT.

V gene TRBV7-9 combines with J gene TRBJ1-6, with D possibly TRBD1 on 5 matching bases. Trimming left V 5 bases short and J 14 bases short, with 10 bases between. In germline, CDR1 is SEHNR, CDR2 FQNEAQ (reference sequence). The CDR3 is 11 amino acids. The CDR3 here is CASSPQGSLHF. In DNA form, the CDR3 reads TGTGCCAGCAGCCCCCAGGGTTCCCTCCACTTT.

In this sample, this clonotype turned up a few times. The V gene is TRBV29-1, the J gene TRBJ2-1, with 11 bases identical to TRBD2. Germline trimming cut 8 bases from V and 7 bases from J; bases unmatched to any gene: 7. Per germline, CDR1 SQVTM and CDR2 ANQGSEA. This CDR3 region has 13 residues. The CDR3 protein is CSKTSGSRNEQFF. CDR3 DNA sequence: TGCAGCAAAACTAGCGGGAGTAGGAATGAGCAGTTCTTC.

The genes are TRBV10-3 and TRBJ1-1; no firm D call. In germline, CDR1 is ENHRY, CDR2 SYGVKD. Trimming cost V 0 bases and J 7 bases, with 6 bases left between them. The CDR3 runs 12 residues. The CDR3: CAISESGYEAFF. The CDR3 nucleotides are TGTGCCATCAGTGAGTCTGGGTATGAAGCTTTCTTT.

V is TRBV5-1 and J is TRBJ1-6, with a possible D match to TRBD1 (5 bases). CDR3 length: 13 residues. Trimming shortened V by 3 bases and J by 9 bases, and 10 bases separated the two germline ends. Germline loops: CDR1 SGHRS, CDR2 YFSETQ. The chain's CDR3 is CASSSGRGSPLHF. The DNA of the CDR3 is TGCGCCAGCAGCTCAGGAAGGGGTTCACCCCTCCACTTT.

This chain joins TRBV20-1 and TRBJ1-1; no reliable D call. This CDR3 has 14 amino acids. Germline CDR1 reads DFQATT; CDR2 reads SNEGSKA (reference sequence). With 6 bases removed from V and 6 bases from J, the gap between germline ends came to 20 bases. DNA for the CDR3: TGCAGTGCAGCCGTAACACCCGGCGGGCCTGAAGCTTTCTTT. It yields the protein CSAAVTPGGPEAFF.

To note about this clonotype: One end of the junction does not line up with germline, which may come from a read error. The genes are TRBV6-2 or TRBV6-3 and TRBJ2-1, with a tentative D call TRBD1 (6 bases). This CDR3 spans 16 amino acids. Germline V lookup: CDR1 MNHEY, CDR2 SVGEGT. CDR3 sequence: CANSYSSTGSYNEQFF. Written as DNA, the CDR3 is TGTGCCAACAGTTACTCGTCTACAGGGAGTTACAATGAGCAGTTCTTC.

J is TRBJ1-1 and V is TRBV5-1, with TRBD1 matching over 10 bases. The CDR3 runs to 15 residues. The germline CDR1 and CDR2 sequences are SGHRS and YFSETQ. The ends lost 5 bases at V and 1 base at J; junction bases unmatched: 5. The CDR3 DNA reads TGCGCCAGCAGTTGGACAGGGGGTGGGAACACTGAAGCTTTCTTT. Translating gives CASSWTGGGNTEAFF.

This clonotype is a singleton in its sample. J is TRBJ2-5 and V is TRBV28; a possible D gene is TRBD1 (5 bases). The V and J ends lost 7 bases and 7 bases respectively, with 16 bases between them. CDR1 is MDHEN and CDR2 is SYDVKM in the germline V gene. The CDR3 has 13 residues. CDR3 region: CASTKRGLGTQYF. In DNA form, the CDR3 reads TGTGCCAGCACCAAAAGGGGTTTGGGGACCCAGTACTTC.

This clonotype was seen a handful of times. The CDR3 DNA reads as TGTGCCAGCAGCTTCTTAGCGGGAGGGCGTTCTGGTGAGCAGTACTTC. It specifies CASSFLAGGRSGEQYF. The genes are TRBV7-8 and TRBJ2-7, with TRBD2 matching over 11 bases. The V gene end was trimmed by 3 bases and the J gene end by 7 bases; junction bases not matched to a gene: 11. Germline values: CDR1 SGHVS, CDR2 FQNEAQ. The CDR3 loop spans 16 amino acids. Looking up the rest from reference TRBV7-8 and TRBJ2-7 gives the full variable domain: GAGVSQSPRYKVAKRGQDVALRCDPISGHVSLFWYQQALGQGPEFLTYFQNEAQLDKSGLPSDRFFAERPEGSVSTLKIQRTQQEDSAVYLCASSFLAGGRSGEQYFGPGTRLTVT.

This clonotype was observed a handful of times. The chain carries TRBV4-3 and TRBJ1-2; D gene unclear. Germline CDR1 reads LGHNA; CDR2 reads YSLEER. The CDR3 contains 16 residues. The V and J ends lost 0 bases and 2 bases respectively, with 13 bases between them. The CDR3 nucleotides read TGCGCCAGCAGCCAAGACGTTCCGGAATCGAACTATGGCTACACCTTC. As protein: CASSQDVPESNYGYTF.

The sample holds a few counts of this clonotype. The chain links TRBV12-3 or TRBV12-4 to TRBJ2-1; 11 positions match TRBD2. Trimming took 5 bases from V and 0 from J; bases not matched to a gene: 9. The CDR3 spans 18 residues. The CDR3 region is CASSGGTSGLSSYNEQFF. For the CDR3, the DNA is TGTGCCAGCAGTGGAGGGACTAGCGGATTGAGCTCCTACAATGAGCAGTTCTTC.

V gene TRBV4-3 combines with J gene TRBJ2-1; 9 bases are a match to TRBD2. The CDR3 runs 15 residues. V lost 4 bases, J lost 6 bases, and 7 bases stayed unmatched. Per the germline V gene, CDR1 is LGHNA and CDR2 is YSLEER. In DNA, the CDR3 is TGCGCCAGCAGCCGCGGGAGGGCCATTCTCAATGAGCAGTTCTTC. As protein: CASSRGRAILNEQFF.

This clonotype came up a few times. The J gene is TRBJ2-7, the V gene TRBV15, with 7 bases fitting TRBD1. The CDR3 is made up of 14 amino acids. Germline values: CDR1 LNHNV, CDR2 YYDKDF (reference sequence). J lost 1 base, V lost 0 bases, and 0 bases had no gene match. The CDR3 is CATSREQGSYEQYF. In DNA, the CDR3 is TGTGCCACCAGCAGAGAACAGGGGTCCTACGAGCAGTACTTC.

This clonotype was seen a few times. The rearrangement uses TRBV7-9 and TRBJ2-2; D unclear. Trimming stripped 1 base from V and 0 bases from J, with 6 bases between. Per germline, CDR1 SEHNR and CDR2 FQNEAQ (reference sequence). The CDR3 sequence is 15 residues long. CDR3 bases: TGTGCCAGCAGCTTAGGGCGAGCGAACACCGGGGAGCTGTTTTTT. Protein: CASSLGRANTGELFF.

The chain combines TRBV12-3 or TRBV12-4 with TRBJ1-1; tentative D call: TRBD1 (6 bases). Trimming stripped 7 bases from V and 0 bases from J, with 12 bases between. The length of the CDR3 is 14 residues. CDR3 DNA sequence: TGTGCCAGCATGTCGGACAGAATGAACACTGAAGCTTTCTTT. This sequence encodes CASMSDRMNTEAFF.

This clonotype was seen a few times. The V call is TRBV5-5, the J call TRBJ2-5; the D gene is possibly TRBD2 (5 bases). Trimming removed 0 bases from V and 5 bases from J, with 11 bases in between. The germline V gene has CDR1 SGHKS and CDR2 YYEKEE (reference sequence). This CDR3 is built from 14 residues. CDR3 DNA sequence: TGTGCCAGCAGCTTGGGACTAACGGTGGAGACCCAGTACTTC. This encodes CASSLGLTVETQYF.

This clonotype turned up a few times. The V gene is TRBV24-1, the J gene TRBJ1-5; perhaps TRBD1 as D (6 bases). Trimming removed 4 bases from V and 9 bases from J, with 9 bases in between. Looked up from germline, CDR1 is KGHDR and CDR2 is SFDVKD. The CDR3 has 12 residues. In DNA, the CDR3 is TGTGCCACCAGTGACCTGACAGGGCCCCAGCATTTT. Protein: CATSDLTGPQHF.

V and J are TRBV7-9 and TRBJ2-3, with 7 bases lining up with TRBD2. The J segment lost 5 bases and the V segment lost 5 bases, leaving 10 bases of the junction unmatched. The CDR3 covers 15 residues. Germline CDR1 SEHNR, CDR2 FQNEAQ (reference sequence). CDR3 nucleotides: TGTGCCAGCAGCCCCGCTGCGGGAGTTGGAGATACGCAGTATTTT. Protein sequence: CASSPAAGVGDTQYF.

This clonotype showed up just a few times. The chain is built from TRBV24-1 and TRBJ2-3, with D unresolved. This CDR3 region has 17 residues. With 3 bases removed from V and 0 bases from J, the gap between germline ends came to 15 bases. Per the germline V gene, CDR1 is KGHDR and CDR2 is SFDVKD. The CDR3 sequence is CATSDPRIGGSTDTQYF. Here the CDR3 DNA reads TGTGCCACCAGTGATCCGCGGATCGGCGGAAGCACAGATACGCAGTATTTT.